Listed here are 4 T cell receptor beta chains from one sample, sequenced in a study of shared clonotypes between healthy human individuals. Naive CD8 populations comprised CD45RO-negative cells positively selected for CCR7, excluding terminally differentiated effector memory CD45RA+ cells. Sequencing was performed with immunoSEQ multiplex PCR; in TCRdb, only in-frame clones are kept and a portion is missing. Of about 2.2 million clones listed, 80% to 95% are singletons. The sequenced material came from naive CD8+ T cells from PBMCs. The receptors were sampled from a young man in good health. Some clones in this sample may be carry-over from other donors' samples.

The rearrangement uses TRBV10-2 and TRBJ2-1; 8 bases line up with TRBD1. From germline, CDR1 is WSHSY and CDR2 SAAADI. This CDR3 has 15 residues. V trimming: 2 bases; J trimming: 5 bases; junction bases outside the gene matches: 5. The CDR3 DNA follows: TGCGCCAGCAGTGAGGGACAGGGAGTCCACAATGAGCAGTTCTTC. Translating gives CASSEGQGVHNEQFF.

CDR3 in amino acids: CASSSIQGVREKLFF. Here the CDR3 DNA reads TGTGCCAGCAGTTCGATACAGGGAGTGAGAGAAAAACTGTTTTTT. The J gene is TRBJ1-4, the V gene TRBV27, with D perhaps TRBD1 (6 bases). This CDR3 has 15 amino acids. Germline loops: CDR1 MNHEY, CDR2 SMNVEV (reference sequence). The V end was cut by 4 bases, the J end by 8 bases, with 17 bases between.

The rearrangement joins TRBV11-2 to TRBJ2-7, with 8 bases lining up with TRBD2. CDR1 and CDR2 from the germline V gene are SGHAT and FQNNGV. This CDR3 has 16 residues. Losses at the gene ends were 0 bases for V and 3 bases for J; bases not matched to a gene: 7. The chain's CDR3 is CASSLEGGLALYEQYF. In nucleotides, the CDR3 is TGTGCCAGCAGCTTAGAAGGCGGACTAGCCCTCTACGAGCAGTACTTC.

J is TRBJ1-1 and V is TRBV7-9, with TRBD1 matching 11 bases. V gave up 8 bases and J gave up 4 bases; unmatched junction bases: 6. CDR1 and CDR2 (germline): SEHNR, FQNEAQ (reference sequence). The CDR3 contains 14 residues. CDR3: CASSEDRGRTEAFF. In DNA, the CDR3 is TGTGCCAGCTCAGAGGACAGGGGGCGCACTGAAGCTTTCTTT.